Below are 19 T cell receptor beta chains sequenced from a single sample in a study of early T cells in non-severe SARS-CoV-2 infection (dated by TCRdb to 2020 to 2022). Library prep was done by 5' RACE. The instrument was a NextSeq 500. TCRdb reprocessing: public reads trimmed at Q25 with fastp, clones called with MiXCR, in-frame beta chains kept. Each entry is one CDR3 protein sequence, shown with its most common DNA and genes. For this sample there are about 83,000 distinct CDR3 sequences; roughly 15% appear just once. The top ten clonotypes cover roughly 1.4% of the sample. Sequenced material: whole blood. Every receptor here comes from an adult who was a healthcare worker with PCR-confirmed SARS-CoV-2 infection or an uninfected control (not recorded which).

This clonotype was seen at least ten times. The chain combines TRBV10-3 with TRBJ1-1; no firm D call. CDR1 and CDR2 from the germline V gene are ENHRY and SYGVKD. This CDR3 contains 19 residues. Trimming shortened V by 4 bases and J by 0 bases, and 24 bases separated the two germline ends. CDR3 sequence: CAISGWRKTGGALNTEAFF. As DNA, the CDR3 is TGTGCCATCAGTGGATGGAGGAAGACGGGCGGAGCCTTGAACACTGAAGCTTTCTTT.

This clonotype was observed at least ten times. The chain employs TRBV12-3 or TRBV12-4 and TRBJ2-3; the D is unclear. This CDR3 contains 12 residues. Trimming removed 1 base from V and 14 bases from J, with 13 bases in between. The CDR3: CASSLVGHTGYF. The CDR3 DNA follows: TGTGCCAGCAGTTTAGTTGGGCATACGGGGTATTTT.

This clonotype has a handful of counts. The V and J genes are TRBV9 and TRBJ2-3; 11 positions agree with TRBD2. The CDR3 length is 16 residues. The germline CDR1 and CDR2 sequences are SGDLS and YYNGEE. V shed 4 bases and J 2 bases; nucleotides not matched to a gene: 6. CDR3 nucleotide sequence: TGTGCCAGCAGCACACCTAGCGGGGGGTTCACAGATACGCAGTATTTT. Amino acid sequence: CASSTPSGGFTDTQYF.

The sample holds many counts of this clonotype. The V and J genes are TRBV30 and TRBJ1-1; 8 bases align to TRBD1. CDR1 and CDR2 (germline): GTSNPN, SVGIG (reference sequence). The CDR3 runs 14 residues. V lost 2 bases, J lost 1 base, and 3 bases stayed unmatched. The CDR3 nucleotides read TGTGCCTGGAGTTTTGACAGGGGGAACACTGAAGCTTTCTTT. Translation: CAWSFDRGNTEAFF.

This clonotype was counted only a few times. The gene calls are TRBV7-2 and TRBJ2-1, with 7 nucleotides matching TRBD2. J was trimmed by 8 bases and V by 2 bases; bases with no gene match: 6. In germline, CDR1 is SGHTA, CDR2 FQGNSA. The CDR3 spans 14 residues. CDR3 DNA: TGTGCCAGCAGCTTATCAATAGCGGGTTATGAGCAGTTCTTC. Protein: CASSLSIAGYEQFF.

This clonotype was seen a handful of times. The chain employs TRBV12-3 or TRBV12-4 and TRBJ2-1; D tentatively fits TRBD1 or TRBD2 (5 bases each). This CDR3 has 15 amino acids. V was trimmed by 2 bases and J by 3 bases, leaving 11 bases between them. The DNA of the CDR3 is TGTGCCAGCAGTTTATGGGCGAGGGGCTACAATGAGCAGTTCTTC. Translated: CASSLWARGYNEQFF.

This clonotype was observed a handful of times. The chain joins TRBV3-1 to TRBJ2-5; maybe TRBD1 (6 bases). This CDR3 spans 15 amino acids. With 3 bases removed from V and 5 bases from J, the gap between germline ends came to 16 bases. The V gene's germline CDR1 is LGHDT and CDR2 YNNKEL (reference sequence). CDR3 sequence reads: CASSHDRARGETQYF. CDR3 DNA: TGTGCCAGCAGCCATGATCGGGCTAGGGGGGAGACCCAGTACTTC.

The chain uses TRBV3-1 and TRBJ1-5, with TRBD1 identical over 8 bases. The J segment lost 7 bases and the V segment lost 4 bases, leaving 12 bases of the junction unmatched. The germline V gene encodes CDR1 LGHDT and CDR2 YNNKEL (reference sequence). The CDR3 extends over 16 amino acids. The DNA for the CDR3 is TGTGCCAGCAGCCGGAGTTCCGGGACAGGCGGACAGCCCCAGCATTTT. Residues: CASSRSSGTGGQPQHF.

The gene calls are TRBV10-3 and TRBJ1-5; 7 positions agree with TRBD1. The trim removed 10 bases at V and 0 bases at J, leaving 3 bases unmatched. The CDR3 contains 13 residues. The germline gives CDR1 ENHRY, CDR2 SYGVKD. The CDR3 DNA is TGTGCCAGCGGACAGGATAGCAATCAGCCCCAGCATTTT. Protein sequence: CASGQDSNQPQHF.

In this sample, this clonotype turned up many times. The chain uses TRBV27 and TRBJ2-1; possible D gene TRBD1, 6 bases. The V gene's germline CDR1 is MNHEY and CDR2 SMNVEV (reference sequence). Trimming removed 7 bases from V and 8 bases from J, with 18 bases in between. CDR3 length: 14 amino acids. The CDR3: CASNLRGGRHEQFF. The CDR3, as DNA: TGTGCCAGCAACCTACGAGGGGGACGGCATGAGCAGTTCTTC.

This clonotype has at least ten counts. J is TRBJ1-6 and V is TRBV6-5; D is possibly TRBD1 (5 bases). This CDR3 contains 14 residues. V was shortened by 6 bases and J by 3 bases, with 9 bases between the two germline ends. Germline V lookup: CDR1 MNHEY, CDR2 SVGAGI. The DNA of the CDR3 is TGTGCCAGCAGGCCCACAGGCTATAATTCACCCCTCCACTTT. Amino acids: CASRPTGYNSPLHF.

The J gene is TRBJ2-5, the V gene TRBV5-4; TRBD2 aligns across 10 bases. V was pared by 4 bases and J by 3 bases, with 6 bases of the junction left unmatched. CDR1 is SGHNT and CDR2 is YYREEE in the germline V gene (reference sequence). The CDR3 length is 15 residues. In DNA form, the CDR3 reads TGTGCCAGCAGCGCGACAGGACTAGCGGAAGAGACCCAGTACTTC. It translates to CASSATGLAEETQYF.

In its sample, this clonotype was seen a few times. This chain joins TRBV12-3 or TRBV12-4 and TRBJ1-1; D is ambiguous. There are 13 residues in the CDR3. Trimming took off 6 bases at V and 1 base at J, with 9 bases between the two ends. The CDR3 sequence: CASSREPNTEAFF. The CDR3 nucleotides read TGTGCCAGCAGCCGGGAGCCGAACACTGAAGCTTTCTTT.

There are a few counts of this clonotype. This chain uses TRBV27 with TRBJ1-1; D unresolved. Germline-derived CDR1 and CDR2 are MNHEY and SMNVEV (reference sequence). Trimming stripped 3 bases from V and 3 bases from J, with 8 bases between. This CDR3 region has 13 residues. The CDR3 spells CASSLGKHTEAFF. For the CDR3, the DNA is TGTGCCAGCAGTTTGGGGAAACACACTGAAGCTTTCTTT.

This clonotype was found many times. DNA for the CDR3: TGTGCCAGCAGCACTGAAACCGGGGAGCTGTTTTTT. Translated: CASSTETGELFF. This chain links TRBV7-2 with TRBJ2-2; D ambiguous. The germline V gene has CDR1 SGHTA and CDR2 FQGNSA. Trimming stripped 5 bases from V and 5 bases from J, with 6 bases between. The CDR3 is 12 amino acids.

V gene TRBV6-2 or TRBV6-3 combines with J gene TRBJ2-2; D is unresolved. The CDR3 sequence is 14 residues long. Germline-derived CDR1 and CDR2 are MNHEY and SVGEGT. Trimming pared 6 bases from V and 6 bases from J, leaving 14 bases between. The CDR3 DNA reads TGTGCCAGCAGCCCCCGAGTCGTACCCGGGGAGCTGTTTTTT. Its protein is CASSPRVVPGELFF.

CDR3 DNA sequence: TGTGCCAGCAGCCCCACAGGGTCTAATGAAAAACTGTTTTTT. Translated: CASSPTGSNEKLFF. V usage is TRBV6-6 and J usage is TRBJ1-4; tentative D call: TRBD1 (6 bases). Between the trimmed V and J ends, which lost 6 bases and 3 bases, there was a span of 11 bases. The CDR3 is 14 amino acids. CDR1 and CDR2 (germline): MNHNY, SVGAGI (reference sequence).

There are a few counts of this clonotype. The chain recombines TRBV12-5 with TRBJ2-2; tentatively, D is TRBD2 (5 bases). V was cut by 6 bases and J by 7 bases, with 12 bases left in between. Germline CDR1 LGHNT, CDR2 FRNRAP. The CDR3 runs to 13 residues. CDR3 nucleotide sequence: TGTGCTAGTGGACCTACTAGGGTCGGGGAGCTGTTTTTT. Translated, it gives CASGPTRVGELFF. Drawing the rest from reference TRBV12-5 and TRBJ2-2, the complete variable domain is DARVTQTPRHKVTEMGQEVTMRCQPILGHNTVFWYRQTMMQGLELLAYFRNRAPLDDSGMPKDRFSAEMPDATLATLKIQPSEPRDSAVYFCASGPTRVGELFFGEGSRLTVL.

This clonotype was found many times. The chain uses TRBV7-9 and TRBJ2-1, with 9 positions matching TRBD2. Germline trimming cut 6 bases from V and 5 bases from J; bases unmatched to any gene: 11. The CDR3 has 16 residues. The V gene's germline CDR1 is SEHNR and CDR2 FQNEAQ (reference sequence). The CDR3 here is CASRPSLAGYDNEQFF. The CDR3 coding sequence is TGTGCCAGCAGGCCCAGTCTAGCGGGGTACGACAATGAGCAGTTCTTC.